The T cell receptor beta chain described here comes from a study of technical replicates of blood from a handful of donors. The CDR3 is made up of 14 amino acids. Germline CDR1 MGHRA, CDR2 YSYEKL. Germline trimming cut 2 bases from V and 5 bases from J; bases unmatched to any gene: 5. Clones were read by immunoSEQ multiplex PCR, and TCRdb kept only the in-frame ones, dropping some. In the table there are tens of thousands of clones, approximately 94% of which are singletons. This rearrangement joins TRBV4-1 to TRBJ2-5; 7 bases align to TRBD1. Sequenced sample: T cells isolated from PBMCs. The TCR was taken from a human donor in good health. The CDR3 sequence: CASSQSTGRETQYF. CDR3 sequence (DNA): TGCGCCAGCAGCCAATCGACAGGGCGGGAGACCCAGTACTTC.